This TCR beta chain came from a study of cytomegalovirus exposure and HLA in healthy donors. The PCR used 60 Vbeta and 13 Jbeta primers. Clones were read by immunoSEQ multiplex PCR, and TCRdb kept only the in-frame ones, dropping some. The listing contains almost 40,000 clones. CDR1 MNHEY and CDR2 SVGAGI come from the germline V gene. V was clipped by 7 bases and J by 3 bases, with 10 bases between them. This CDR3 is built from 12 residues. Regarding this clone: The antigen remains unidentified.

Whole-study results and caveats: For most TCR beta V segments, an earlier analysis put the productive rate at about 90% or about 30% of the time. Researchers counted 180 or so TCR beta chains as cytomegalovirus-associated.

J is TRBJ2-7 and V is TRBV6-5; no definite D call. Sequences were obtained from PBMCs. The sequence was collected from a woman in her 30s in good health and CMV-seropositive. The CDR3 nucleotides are TGTGCCAGCAAGAGCACCCACTACGAGCAGTACTTC. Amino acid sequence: CASKSTHYEQYF.